The T cell receptor (beta chain) under discussion was sequenced for a study of T cells in localized non-small cell lung cancer. Sequencing was performed with immunoSEQ multiplex PCR; in TCRdb, only in-frame clones are kept and a portion is missing. The table records over 45,000 clones, about 87% of them present only once. This clone was seen more than once but under ten times. The TCR sequence derives from a man aged 40-75 years with stage I squamous cell lung carcinoma. The source was peripheral blood, collected before any cancer treatment.

CDR3 DNA: TGTGCCAGCAGCCCCGCGGGCGGGAGGCCCTACGAGCAGTACTTC. It codes for CASSPAGGRPYEQYF. This chain links TRBV5-4 with TRBJ2-7; 8 bases fit TRBD2. V lost 4 bases to trimming and J lost 2 bases; unmatched junction nucleotides: 8. CDR1 is SGHNT and CDR2 is YYREEE in the germline V gene (reference sequence). The length of the CDR3 is 15 residues.